Here is one T cell receptor (beta chain) with its context. This clone was seen once. It lacks a known antigen. The input lacks base qualities; no much larger clone sits a single base away. This specimen comes from a study of shared clonotypes between healthy human individuals (TCRdb year 2020). Regarding the study in general: Two women and three men aged 18 to 49 years were included in the cohort. For each donor, CD4 naive and CD4 memory were each given three plates, CD8 naive was given two plates, and CD8 memory was given one plate. To estimate repertoire size and how much clonotype sharing occurs between individuals, the study deeply sequenced the blood TCR repertoires of several healthy adults. To increase sequencing depth and limit assay-specific biases, TCR repertoire library preparation and sequencing were carried out by different laboratories using diverse techniques. Each donor's leukapheresis produced roughly between roughly 0.85 and 9.5 billion PBMCs.

Broader findings and caveats from the paper: Even with the large sequencing depth, rarefaction of the sorted-subset datasets indicated that sequencing was incomplete. Across several donors, 5% to 6% of naive CD4, approximately 3.5% of naive CD8, 2% to 2.5% of memory CD4, and approximately 0.4% of memory CD8 clonotypes were shared. The small number of donors limited the genetic and exposure-history diversity represented. Pairwise subsampling indicated that sequencing depth was expected to affect the degree of clonotype sharing among donors. Estimated clonotype richness was generally larger for naive than for memory subsets. Sampling was restricted to blood, and TCR repertoires in tissue are likely to differ from TCR repertoires in blood. Clonotypes shared by all four sorted-subset donors showed higher generation probabilities than non-shared clonotypes.

Donors were healthy HIV-negative adults with no recently reported acute infections or vaccinations. Every donor was a Caucasian adult living in Nashville, Tennessee, USA. The CD8 memory samples were a combination of magnetically selected CD45RO+ cells and CCR7-negative CD45RA+ effector memory (TemRA) cells. Blood was collected by leukapheresis, and PBMCs were isolated by Ficoll-Histopaque density gradient centrifugation and then cryopreserved in liquid nitrogen vapor phase. Analytical flow cytometry was used to check the purity and quantity of every magnetically sorted T cell population. Genomic DNA was isolated from every sorted fraction and measured by UV absorbance on a Nanodrop 2000c. Using the deep immunoSEQ assay, multiplex PCR amplified TCR CDR3 regions from genomic DNA. Extracted genomic DNA from each cell subset was distributed evenly across all wells of several immunoSEQ 96-well plates, and each plate was treated as a replicate. For sorted subsets, each replicate PCR was loaded with approximately 0.2 ug genomic DNA, equivalent to 30,000 or so T cell genomes. Purified libraries were measured with a Qubit 3.0 fluorometer, size-checked on a Bioanalyzer 2100, and measured again with the KAPA Library Quantification kit. Each immunoSEQ 96-well plate was sequenced on its own single-read 150-cycle Illumina NextSeq 550 flow cell. The original methods were these. Because the immunoSEQ output included only junctional sequences and no quality scores, the filtering could not be the same as the filtering used for full-length reads. Sequences were annotated with PyIR, a Python wrapper for IgBLAST v1.9, using IMGT germline references to assign V/J genes and CDR3. Reads were removed for weak V/J assignments (E-value above 1e-6), missing CDR3, stop codons, out-of-frame junctions, or ambiguous translated residues. A V3J clonotype was defined by an identical inferred V gene, J gene, and CDR3 amino acid sequence. To compute the percentage overlap between repertoires, the number of shared unique clonotypes was divided by the size of the smaller repertoire. RTK rarefaction, the Chao1 estimator, and Recon v2.1 estimates of unobserved clonotypes were used to assess repertoire richness. Generation probabilities for all TCRbeta clonotypes obtained by the gDNA method from several donors were computed using OLGA. Held by TCRdb, this immuneACCESS table contains in-frame sequences only and omits some clones. Under half of the omission traces to an unresolved V gene where checked; the cause of the rest is unknown. V, J and clone size were drawn from that table, and D and trimming were deduced from the DNA. This sample lists about 690,000 clones; about nine tenths were detected once. 34% of the sample is held by the ten biggest clonotypes.

Its CDR3 holds 16 amino acids, cysteine through phenylalanine. Solely the CDR3 DNA is kept, with 48 bases framed from the first base. The germline V gene provides CDR1 MDHEN and CDR2 SYDVKM. Germline trimming amounts to 11 bases on V and 6 bases on J, with 17 as the count of junction bases outside the gene matches. Here the chain combines TRBV28 and TRBJ2-7; 12 junctional bases match TRBD2. This receptor was taken from a man between 18 and 29 years old in good health. Some clones in this sample may be carry-over from other donors' samples. The sequencing sample was made of memory CD8+ T cells from PBMCs. What this sample's cell subset or site label stands for: CD45RO+ cells pooled with CCR7-negative TemRA cells. The DNA sequence is given as TGTGCCGCAAGAAGGACTAGCGGGGTAGTTTTGGGCGAGCAGTACTTC. Its amino acids are CAARRTSGVVLGEQYF.